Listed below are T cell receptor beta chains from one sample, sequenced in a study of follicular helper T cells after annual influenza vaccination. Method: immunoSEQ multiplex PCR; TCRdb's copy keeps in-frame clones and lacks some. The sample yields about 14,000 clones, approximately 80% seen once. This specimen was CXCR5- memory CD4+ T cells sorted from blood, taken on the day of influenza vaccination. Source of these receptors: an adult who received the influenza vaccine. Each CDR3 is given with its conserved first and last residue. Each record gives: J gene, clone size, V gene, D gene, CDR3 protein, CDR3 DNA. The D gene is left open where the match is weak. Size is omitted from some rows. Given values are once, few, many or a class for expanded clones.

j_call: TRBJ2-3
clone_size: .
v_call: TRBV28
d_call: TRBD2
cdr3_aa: CASSLPLGIAGSSTDTQYF
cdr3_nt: TGTGCCAGCAGTTTACCCCTGGGGATAGCGGGGAGTAGCACAGATACGCAGTATTTT

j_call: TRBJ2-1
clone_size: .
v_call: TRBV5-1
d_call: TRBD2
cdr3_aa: CASSLILAGNNEQFF
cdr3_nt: TGCGCCAGCAGCTTGATCCTAGCGGGGAACAATGAGCAGTTCTTC

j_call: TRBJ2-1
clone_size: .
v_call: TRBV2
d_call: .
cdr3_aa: CAGVSRSYNEQFF
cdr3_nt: TGTGCTGGGGTCTCGCGGTCCTACAATGAGCAGTTCTTC

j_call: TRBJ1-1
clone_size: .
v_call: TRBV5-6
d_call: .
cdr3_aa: CASSSLTPKNTEAFF
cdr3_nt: TGTGCCAGCAGCTCACTTACCCCCAAGAACACTGAAGCTTTCTTT

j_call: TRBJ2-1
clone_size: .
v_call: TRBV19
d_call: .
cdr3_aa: CASKGVGDNEQFF
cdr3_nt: TGTGCCAGTAAGGGGGTAGGAGACAATGAGCAGTTCTTC

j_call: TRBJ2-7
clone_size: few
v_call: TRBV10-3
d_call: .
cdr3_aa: CAIQGSPTYEQYF
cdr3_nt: TGTGCCATCCAGGGGTCCCCAACCTACGAGCAGTACTTC

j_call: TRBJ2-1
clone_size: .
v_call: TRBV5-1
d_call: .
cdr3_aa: CASSLVQTITNNEQFF
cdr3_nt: TGCGCCAGCAGCTTGGTACAGACAATAACAAACAATGAGCAGTTCTTC

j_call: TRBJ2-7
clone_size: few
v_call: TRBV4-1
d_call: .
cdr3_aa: CASSRDMDDSYEQYF
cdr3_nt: TGCGCCAGCAGCCGAGATATGGACGACTCCTACGAGCAGTACTTC

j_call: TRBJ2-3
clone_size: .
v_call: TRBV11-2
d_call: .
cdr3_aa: CASSLDNSGTDTQYF
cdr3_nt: TGTGCCAGCAGCTTAGATAACTCTGGCACAGATACGCAGTATTTT

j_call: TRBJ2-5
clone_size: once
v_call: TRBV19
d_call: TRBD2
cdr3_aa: CATSGGALETQYF
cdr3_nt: TGTGCCACTAGCGGGGGGGCCTTAGAGACCCAGTACTTC

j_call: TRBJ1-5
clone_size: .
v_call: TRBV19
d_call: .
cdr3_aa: CASSIVWVKRESNQPQHF
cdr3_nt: TGTGCCAGTAGTATAGTTTGGGTAAAAAGGGAAAGCAATCAGCCCCAGCATTTT

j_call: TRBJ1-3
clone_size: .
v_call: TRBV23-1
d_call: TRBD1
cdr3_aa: CASSHPWDRGVGNTIYF
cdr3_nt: TGCGCCAGCAGTCATCCGTGGGACAGGGGAGTTGGAAACACCATATATTTT

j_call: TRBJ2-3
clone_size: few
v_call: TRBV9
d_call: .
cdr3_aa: CASSAYHSTDTQYF
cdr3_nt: TGTGCCAGCAGCGCCTACCATAGCACAGATACGCAGTATTTT

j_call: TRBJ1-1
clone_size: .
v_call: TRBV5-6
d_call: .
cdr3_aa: CASREVLGTKRREAFF
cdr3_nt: TGTGCCAGCAGAGAGGTCCTCGGGACAAAACGGAGGGAAGCTTTCTTT

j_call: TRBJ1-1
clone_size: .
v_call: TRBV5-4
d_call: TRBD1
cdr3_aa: CASSLRDSMNTEAFF
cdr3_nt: TGTGCCAGCAGCTTGCGGGACAGCATGAACACTGAAGCTTTCTTT